This T cell receptor (beta chain) was sequenced in a study of blood T cell repertoires in COVID-19. For the study at large: PBMCs, B-cell-depleted T cells, or T cells provided the cDNA or gDNA that made up the material.

CDR1 and CDR2 from the germline V gene are MGHRA and YSYEKL. The CDR3 is made up of 15 amino acids. The V gene lost 5 bases and the J gene lost 1 base, with 14 bases spanning the gap. This clone was detected only once. This table comes from immunoSEQ multiplex PCR, and its TCRdb copy is limited to in-frame clones, with some not included. The sample consists of fewer than 500,000 clones, 75% to 90% of them appearing once. The clonotype was recovered from a woman between 18 and 30 years old who had recovered from COVID-19. This chain uses TRBV4-1 with TRBJ2-5; D might be TRBD2 (6 bases). Sequenced material: PBMCs or T cells enriched from blood (not recorded which). CDR3 in amino acids: CASSSQLGLQETQYF. CDR3 nucleotides: TGCGCCAGCAGCTCTCAGCTGGGACTCCAAGAGACCCAGTACTTC.